The text below deals with one T cell receptor (beta chain). This specimen comes from a study of blood T cell repertoires in COVID-19. Overall study: Samples of COVID-19 (acute and convalescent) were obtained from the United States, Italy and Spain.

From germline, CDR1 is SGDLS and CDR2 YYNGEE. Trimming removed 3 bases from V and 1 base from J, with 16 bases in between. The CDR3 is 16 amino acids. The assay was immunoSEQ multiplex PCR, and TCRdb's table has in-frame clones only and misses some. The sample has 330,000 or so clones, almost 90% seen once. Participants came from some 23 US areas, aged about 18 to 89 years. Shortly before study entry, within 2 weeks, exposed participants had met a COVID-19 case. The source material was PBMCs or T cells enriched from blood (not recorded which). The J gene is TRBJ1-1, the V gene TRBV9; possibly TRBD1 for D (6 bases). The receptor was derived from a woman in her twenties or thirties who had been exposed to COVID-19. The CDR3 protein is CASSAGANRANTEAFF. CDR3 in DNA: TGTGCCAGCAGCGCCGGGGCGAACAGGGCGAACACTGAAGCTTTCTTT.